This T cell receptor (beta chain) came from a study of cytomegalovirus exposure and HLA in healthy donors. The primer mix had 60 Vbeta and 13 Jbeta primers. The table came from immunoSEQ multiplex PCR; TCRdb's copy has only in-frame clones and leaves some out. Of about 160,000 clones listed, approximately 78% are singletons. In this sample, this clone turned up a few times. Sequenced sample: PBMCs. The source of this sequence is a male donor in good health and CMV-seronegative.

CDR3 nucleotide sequence: TGCGCCAGCAGCCAAGATACAGGGGTCGATGAAAAACTGTTTTTT. This encodes CASSQDTGVDEKLFF. The chain joins TRBV4-1 to TRBJ1-4; 7 nucleotides match TRBD1. Per the germline V gene, CDR1 is MGHRA and CDR2 is YSYEKL. CDR3 length equals 15 residues. V shed 0 bases, J shed 6 bases, and the junction held 4 bases outside the gene matches.